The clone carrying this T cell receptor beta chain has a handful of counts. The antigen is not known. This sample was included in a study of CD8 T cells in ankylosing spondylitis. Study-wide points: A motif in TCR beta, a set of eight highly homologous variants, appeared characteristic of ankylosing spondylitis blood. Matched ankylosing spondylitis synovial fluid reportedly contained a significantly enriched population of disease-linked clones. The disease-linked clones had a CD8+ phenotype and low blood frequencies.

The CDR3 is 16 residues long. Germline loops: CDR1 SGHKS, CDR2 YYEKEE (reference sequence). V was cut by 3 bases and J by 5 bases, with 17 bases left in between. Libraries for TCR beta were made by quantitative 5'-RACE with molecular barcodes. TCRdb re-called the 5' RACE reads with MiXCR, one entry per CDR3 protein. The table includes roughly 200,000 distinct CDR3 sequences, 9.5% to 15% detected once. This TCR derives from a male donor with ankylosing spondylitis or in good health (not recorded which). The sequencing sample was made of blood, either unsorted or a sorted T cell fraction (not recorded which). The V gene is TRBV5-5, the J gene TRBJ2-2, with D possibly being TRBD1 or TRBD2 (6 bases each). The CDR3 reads CASSSFGGTETGELFF. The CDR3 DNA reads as TGTGCCAGCAGCTCATTCGGGGGCACGGAGACCGGGGAGCTGTTTTTT.